The T cell receptor (beta chain) under discussion was sequenced for a study of early T cells in non-severe SARS-CoV-2 infection (dated by TCRdb to 2020 to 2023). Regarding the complete study: Because TCR sequencing relied on bulk RNA taken from unsorted whole blood, pairing of alpha and beta chains was not possible.

This was a case-control study nested in a cohort of healthcare workers in London, UK, who had nasopharyngeal swab PCR tests and blood samples taken every week. Healthcare workers were recruited during the week of the UK lockdown, between 23 and 31 March 2020, and followed weekly for up to roughly 16 weeks. Summary of the overall study and its limitations: VDJdb matching was skewed toward anti-spike CD8 responses and likely underestimated virus-specific expansions by missing private and CD4 specificities.

The library was made by 5' RACE. Sequencing used a NextSeq 500. In the TCR library protocol, unique molecular identifiers were attached to individual cDNA molecules to correct for PCR bias and sequencing error. Sequencing covered both TCR alpha and beta chains, and within each sample the abundances of alpha and beta sequences were tightly co-correlated. In the paper's pipeline: Decombinator V4 was used to annotate TCR sequences for V gene, J gene and CDR3. TCRs were defined as expanded if a significant change between any two time points was detected under a Poisson model with p below 0.0001. TCR abundances were normalised to the total number of TCRs sequenced per sample and expressed as counts per million. MAIT TCRs were defined by TRAV1-2 paired with TRAJ12, TRAJ20 or TRAJ33, and iNKT TCRs by TRAV10 paired with TRAJ18. VDJdb, accessed 1 November 2021, was searched for CMV, EBV and SARS-CoV-2 annotated TCRs, excluding TCRs annotated for multiple antigens. TCRdb reanalyzed the raw reads on its own, using fastp at Q25 for trimming and MiXCR for clone calling, and kept in-frame beta chains. Records with the same CDR3 protein are collapsed into one entry carrying the most frequent genes and DNA. The V and J calls, along with clone size, are taken from TCRdb and not from the paper's own processing. Recorded for this sample are approximately 69,000 distinct CDR3 sequences; 10% to 15% of them occurred a single time. The ten biggest clones cover roughly 6.1% of the sample.

In regard to this clonotype: Its antigen remains unidentified. No base-level quality is on record; no much larger clone is a single base apart.

Trimming takes 9 bases off V and 4 bases off J; junction bases not matched to a gene: 14. CDR1 and CDR2, looked up from the germline V gene, are KGHSH and LQKENI. Spanning cysteine to phenylalanine, the CDR3 consists of 15 amino acids. The only DNA kept is the CDR3, 45 bases in frame from the first base. The rearrangement combines TRBV18 with TRBJ2-7; TRBD2 agrees with 8 junctional bases. Material: whole blood. This clonotype was obtained from an adult who was a healthcare worker with PCR-confirmed SARS-CoV-2 infection or an uninfected control (not recorded which). The DNA sequence is TGTGCCAGTTCCCCTACCGGGACTAGACTATACGAGCAGTACTTC. Translated, this gives CASSPTGTRLYEQYF.